Sequencing of this TCR beta chain was carried out in a study of cytomegalovirus exposure and HLA in healthy donors. Study-level points and caveats: In a later analysis, TCR beta V- and J-gene trimming showed a link to a missense DCLRE1C variant. Fewer than 200 TCR beta chains were listed as cytomegalovirus-associated. It was taken for granted in presence/absence analyses that sequencing depth across donors was roughly uniform. In most subjects, TCR beta sequences reportedly gave accurate predictions of HLA-A and HLA-B alleles.

With 60 Vbeta and 13 Jbeta primers, the PCR was carried out. The data were produced by immunoSEQ multiplex PCR, yet TCRdb's version contains in-frame clones alone and is incomplete. The data hold 110,000 or so clones, with over 9.5% observed a single time. CDR1 is PRHDT, CDR2 FYEKMQ, per germline (reference sequence). V dropped 3 bases and J dropped 0 bases, with 8 bases sitting between them. The CDR3 contains 14 residues. Of note for this clone: The antigen is not known.

Sequencing was carried out using PBMCs. The source of this sequence is a man aged 40-49 years in good health and CMV-seropositive. This sequence joins TRBV13 and TRBJ1-2; TRBD1 might be the D (6 bases). CDR3: CASSLDSANYGYTF. CDR3 coding DNA: TGTGCCAGCAGCTTGGACAGCGCTAACTATGGCTACACCTTC.